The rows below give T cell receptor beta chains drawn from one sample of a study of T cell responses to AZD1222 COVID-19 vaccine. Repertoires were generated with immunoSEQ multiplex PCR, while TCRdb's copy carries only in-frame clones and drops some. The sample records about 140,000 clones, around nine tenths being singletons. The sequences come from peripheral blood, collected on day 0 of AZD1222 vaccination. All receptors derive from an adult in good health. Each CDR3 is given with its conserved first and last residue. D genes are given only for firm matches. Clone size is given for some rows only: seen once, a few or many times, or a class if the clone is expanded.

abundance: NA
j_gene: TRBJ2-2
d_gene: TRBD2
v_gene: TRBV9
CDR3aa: CASSVGLAGDDTGELFF
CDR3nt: TGTGCCAGCAGCGTGGGACTAGCGGGAGATGACACCGGGGAGCTGTTTTTT

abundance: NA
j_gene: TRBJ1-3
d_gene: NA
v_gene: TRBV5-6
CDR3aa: CASSLREISGNTIYF
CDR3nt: TGTGCCAGCAGCCTCCGGGAGATCTCTGGAAACACCATATATTTT

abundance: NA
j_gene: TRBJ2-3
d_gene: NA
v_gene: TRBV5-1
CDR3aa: CASSSQGSTDTQYF
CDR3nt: TGCGCCAGCAGCTCTCAAGGATCCACAGATACGCAGTATTTT

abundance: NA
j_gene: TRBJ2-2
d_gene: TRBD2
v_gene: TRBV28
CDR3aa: CASNRGGDTGELFF
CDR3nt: TGTGCCAGCAACCGGGGGGGCGACACCGGGGAGCTGTTTTTT

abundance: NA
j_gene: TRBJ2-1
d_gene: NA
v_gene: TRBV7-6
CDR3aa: CASSLTEGSSYNEQFF
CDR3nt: TGTGCCAGCAGCCTTACAGAGGGCAGCTCCTACAATGAGCAGTTCTTC

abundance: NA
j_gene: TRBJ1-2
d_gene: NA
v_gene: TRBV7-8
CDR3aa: CASSPGGEIYGYTF
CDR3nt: TGTGCCAGCAGCCCCGGGGGGGAGATCTATGGCTACACCTTC

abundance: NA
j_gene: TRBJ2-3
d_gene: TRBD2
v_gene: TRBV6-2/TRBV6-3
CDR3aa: CASSQTSDTDTQYF
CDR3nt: TGTGCCAGCAGCCAGACTAGCGACACAGATACGCAGTATTTT

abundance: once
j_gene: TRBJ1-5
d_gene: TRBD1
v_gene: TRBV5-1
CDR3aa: CASSLGQGNNQPQHF
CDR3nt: TGCGCCAGCAGCTTGGGACAGGGGAACAATCAGCCCCAGCATTTT

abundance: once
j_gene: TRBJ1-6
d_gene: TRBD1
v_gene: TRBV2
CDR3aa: CASRTGTGSNSPLHF
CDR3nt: TGTGCCAGCAGAACCGGGACAGGGAGTAATTCACCCCTCCACTTT

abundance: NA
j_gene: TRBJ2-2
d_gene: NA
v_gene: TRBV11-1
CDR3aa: CASSVGSLNTGELFF
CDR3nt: TGTGCCAGCAGCGTCGGTTCCCTAAACACCGGGGAGCTGTTTTTT

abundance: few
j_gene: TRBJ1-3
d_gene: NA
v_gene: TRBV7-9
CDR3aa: CASSLASGLRNTIYF
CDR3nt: TGTGCCAGCAGCTTAGCGTCGGGACTAAGAAACACCATATATTTT

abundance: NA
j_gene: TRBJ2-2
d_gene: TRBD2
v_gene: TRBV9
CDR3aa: CASSAGGVGYTGELFF
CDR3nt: TGTGCCAGCAGCGCTGGGGGGGTAGGGTACACCGGGGAGCTGTTTTTT

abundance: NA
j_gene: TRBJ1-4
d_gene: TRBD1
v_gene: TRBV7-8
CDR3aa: CASSLGGQGSEKLFF
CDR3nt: TGTGCCAGCAGCTTAGGGGGACAGGGGTCAGAAAAACTGTTTTTT

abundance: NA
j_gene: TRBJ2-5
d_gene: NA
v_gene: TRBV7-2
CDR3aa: CASSLAGGQETQYF
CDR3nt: TGTGCCAGCAGCTTAGCGGGGGGTCAAGAGACCCAGTACTTC

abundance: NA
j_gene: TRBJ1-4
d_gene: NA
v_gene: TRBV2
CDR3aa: CANTGPNEKLFF
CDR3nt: TGTGCCAACACAGGGCCTAATGAAAAACTGTTTTTT

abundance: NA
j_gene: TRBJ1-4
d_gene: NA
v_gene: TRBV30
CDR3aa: CAWNPQGGNEKLFF
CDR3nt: TGTGCCTGGAATCCACAGGGCGGGAATGAAAAACTGTTTTTT

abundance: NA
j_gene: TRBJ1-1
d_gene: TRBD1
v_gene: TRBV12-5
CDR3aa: CASGLVGGQGPGGAEAFF
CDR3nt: TGTGCTAGTGGTTTGGTAGGGGGACAGGGTCCGGGCGGCGCTGAAGCTTTCTTT

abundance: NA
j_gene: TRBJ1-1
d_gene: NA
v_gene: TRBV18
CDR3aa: CASSPTSLNTEAFF
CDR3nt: TGTGCCAGCTCCCCCACCAGCCTGAACACTGAAGCTTTCTTT

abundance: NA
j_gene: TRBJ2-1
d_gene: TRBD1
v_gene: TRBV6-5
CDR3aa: CASSPGQGQFF
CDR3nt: TGTGCCAGCAGTCCTGGACAGGGGCAGTTCTTC

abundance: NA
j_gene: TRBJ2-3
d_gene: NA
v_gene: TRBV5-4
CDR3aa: CASSLAGGSHTDTQYF
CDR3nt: TGTGCCAGCAGCTTGGCCGGTGGGAGCCACACAGATACGCAGTATTTT

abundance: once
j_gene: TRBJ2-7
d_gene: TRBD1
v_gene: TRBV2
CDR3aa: CASSFTTGGVNYEQYF
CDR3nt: TGTGCCAGCAGTTTTACGACAGGGGGCGTCAACTACGAGCAGTACTTC

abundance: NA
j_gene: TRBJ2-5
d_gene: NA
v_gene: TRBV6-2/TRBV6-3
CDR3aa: CASSLLLETQYF
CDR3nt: TGTGCCAGCAGTTTGCTCCTAGAGACCCAGTACTTC

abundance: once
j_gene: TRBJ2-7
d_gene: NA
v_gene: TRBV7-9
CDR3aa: CASSLVSRISYEQYF
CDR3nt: TGTGCCAGCAGCTTAGTGTCCAGGATCTCCTACGAGCAGTACTTC

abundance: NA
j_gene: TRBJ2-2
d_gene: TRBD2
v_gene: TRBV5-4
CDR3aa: CASSSLAGGAGELFF
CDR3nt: TGTGCCAGCAGCTCCCTAGCGGGAGGGGCCGGGGAGCTGTTTTTT

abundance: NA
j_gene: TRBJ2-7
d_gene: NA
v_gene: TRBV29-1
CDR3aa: CSVEEGRETYEQYF
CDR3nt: TGCAGCGTTGAAGAGGGCAGGGAGACCTACGAGCAGTACTTC

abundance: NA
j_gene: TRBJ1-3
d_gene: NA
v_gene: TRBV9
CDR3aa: CASSPTFDSHSGNTIYF
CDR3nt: TGTGCCAGCAGCCCAACCTTCGACAGCCACTCTGGAAACACCATATATTTT

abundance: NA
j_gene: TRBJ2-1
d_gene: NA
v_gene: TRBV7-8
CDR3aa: CASSLAVGTGISPREQFF
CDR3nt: TGTGCCAGCAGCTTAGCGGTGGGAACAGGGATCAGCCCGCGTGAGCAGTTCTTC

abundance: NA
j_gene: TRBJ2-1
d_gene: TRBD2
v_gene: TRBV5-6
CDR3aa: CASSPGLEIYNEQFF
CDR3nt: TGTGCCAGCAGCCCGGGACTAGAAATTTACAATGAGCAGTTCTTC

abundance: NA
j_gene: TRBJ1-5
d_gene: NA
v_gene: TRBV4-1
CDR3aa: CASSQDETVYSNQPQHF
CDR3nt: TGCGCCAGCAGCCAAGACGAGACAGTATATAGCAATCAGCCCCAGCATTTT

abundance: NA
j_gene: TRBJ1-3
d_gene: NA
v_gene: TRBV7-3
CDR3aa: CASSSTGPSGNTIYF
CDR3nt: TGTGCCAGCAGCTCAACAGGGCCCTCTGGAAACACCATATATTTT

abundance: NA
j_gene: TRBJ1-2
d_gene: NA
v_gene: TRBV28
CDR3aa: CASSLLDGYTF
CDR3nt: TGTGCCAGCAGTTTACTTGATGGCTACACCTTC

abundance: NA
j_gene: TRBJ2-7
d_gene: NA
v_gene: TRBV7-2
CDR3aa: CASSPPAGAYEQYF
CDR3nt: TGTGCCAGCAGCCCTCCAGCGGGCGCGTACGAGCAGTACTTC

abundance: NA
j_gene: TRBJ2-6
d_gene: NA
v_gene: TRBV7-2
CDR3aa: CASSLVSSSGANVLTF
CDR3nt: TGTGCCAGCAGCTTAGTTTCCTCCTCTGGGGCCAACGTCCTGACTTTC

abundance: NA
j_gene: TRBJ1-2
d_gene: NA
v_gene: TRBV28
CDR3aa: CASSLGVTNYGYTF
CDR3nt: TGTGCCAGCAGTTTAGGGGTAACTAACTATGGCTACACCTTC

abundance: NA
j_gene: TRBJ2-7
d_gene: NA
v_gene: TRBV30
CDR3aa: CAWSRLGVYYEQYF
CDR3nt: TGTGCCTGGAGTAGGTTGGGGGTTTACTACGAGCAGTACTTC

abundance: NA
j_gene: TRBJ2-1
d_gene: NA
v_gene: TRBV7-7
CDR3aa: CASSLAGQPYNEQFF
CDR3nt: TGTGCTAGCAGCTTAGCCGGTCAGCCCTACAATGAGCAGTTCTTC

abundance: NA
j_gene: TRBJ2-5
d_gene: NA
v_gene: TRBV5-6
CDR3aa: CASSFQETQYF
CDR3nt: TGTGCCAGCAGCTTCCAAGAGACCCAGTACTTC